This TCR beta chain was recorded in a study of shared clonotypes between healthy human individuals. The data were produced by immunoSEQ multiplex PCR, yet TCRdb's version contains in-frame clones alone and is incomplete. The sample includes approximately 2.3 million clones, over 85% of them seen just once. Trimming took 2 bases from V and 3 from J, leaving 22 bases between them. The germline V gene has CDR1 MNHEY and CDR2 SMNVEV (reference sequence). The CDR3 sequence is 18 residues long. The sequenced material came from naive CD4+ T cells from PBMCs. The subset denotes: CD45RA+ positively selected. This chain connects TRBV27 to TRBJ1-1; possibly TRBD1 for D (5 bases). This TCR was recovered from a man between 18 and 35 years old in good health. Some clones in this sample may be carry-over from other donors' samples. CDR3 region: CASSLSPRQAKGDTEAFF. CDR3 nucleotides: TGTGCCAGCAGTTTAAGTCCCCGCCAAGCAAAAGGGGACACTGAAGCTTTCTTT.